The next 7 T cell receptor beta chains were all read from a single sample in a study of CD8 T cells in Susac syndrome. Reverse transcription of roughly 0.5 to 1 ug RNA used random hexamers. One entry per CDR3 protein results from TCRdb running MiXCR on the immunoSEQ multiplex PCR reads. Counted here are about 280,000 distinct CDR3 sequences, 70% to 90% occurring once; the ten biggest clones make up 0.11%. Sequenced input: CD8+ T cells from PBMCs. All receptors come from a human donor with multiple sclerosis.

This clonotype occurred once. The genes are TRBV5-5 and TRBJ1-1; D uncertain. Germline loops: CDR1 SGHKS, CDR2 YYEKEE (reference sequence). V lost 9 bases and J 4 bases, leaving 16 bases between the germline ends. The CDR3 sequence is 13 residues long. The CDR3 sequence: CATPNEAGTEAFF. The CDR3 nucleotides are TGTGCCACCCCCAACGAAGCTGGCACTGAAGCTTTCTTT.

This clonotype showed up just once. The chain employs TRBV3-1 and TRBJ2-7; either TRBD1 or TRBD2 may supply D (5 bases each). The CDR3 length is 14 residues. V was cut by 5 bases and J by 1 base, with 12 bases left in between. CDR1 is LGHDT and CDR2 is YNNKEL in the germline V gene (reference sequence). CDR3 sequence reads: CASSAGTPSYEQYF. The CDR3 DNA reads TGTGCCAGCAGCGCCGGGACGCCTTCCTACGAGCAGTACTTC.

The chain is built from TRBV7-9 and TRBJ2-3; D is ambiguous. The CDR3 is 14 amino acids. Deletions cut 5 bases from V and 0 bases from J, with 9 bases between. Germline V gene lookup returns CDR1 SEHNR and CDR2 FQNEAQ (reference sequence). The CDR3: CASSDPLSTDTQYF. The CDR3 DNA follows: TGTGCCAGCAGCGACCCGCTCAGCACAGATACGCAGTATTTT. Based on the CDR3 plus reference TRBV7-9 and TRBJ2-3, the full variable domain is DTGVSQNPRHKITKRGQNVTFRCDPISEHNRLYWYRQTLGQGPEFLTYFQNEAQLEKSRLLSDRFSAERPKGSFSTLEIQRTEQGDSAMYLCASSDPLSTDTQYFGPGTRLTVL.

In this sample, this clonotype turned up once. The chain recombines TRBV7-9 with TRBJ1-1, with a tentative D call TRBD1 (5 bases). The germline V gene has CDR1 SEHNR and CDR2 FQNEAQ (reference sequence). The V gene lost 5 bases and the J gene lost 7 bases, with 20 bases spanning the gap. This CDR3 region has 15 residues. In nucleotides, the CDR3 is TGTGCCAGCAGCCTGCGGGGCCGGGAGGGAGATGAAGCTTTCTTT. Translated: CASSLRGREGDEAFF.

The rearrangement links TRBV6-2 or TRBV6-3 to TRBJ1-5; tentative D call: TRBD1 (6 bases). V dropped 2 bases and J dropped 4 bases, with 9 bases sitting between them. The CDR3 spans 14 residues. Germline V CDR1 and CDR2: MNHEY, SVGEGT. The CDR3 loop reads CASSYRGKNQPQHF. The CDR3 region has the DNA TGTGCCAGCAGTTACAGGGGGAAGAATCAGCCCCAGCATTTT.

This chain connects TRBV2 to TRBJ1-2, with 7 bases that match TRBD1. V lost 6 bases, J lost 4 bases, and 14 bases stayed unmatched. The V gene's germline CDR1 is SNHLY and CDR2 FYNNEI. This CDR3 is 16 amino acids long. Written as DNA, the CDR3 is TGTGCCAGCAGCTACCAACCACGACAGGGTCGCTATGGCTACACCTTC. This codes for CASSYQPRQGRYGYTF.

To note about this clonotype: A read error may account for a junction end that differs from germline. The chain recombines TRBV6-5 with TRBJ1-6; D may be TRBD1 (5 bases). Germline CDR1 reads MNHEY; CDR2 reads SVGAGI. The CDR3 extends over 17 amino acids. The DNA for the CDR3 is TGTGCCAGCAGTGACTCTCTCCCCGGGACCGGCAATTCACCCCTCCACTTT. Translated, it gives CASSDSLPGTGNSPLHF.